The 6 T cell receptor beta chains reported below all come from one sample, sequenced in a study of blood T cell repertoires in COVID-19. Assay: immunoSEQ multiplex PCR; the TCRdb copy retains only in-frame clones and omits some. The sample yields 3,300 or so clones, around 70% seen once. The specimen was peripheral blood. The receptors were gathered from a man aged 65 to 79 with active COVID-19.

This chain joins TRBV30 and TRBJ1-1; D is possibly TRBD1 (6 bases). The CDR3 extends over 13 amino acids. CDR1 and CDR2 (germline): GTSNPN, SVGIG (reference sequence). Trimming took 1 base from V and 1 from J, leaving 7 bases between them. The CDR3 bases are TGTGCCTGGAGTGACAGGGCGAACACTGAAGCTTTCTTT. Its protein product is CAWSDRANTEAFF. Drawing the rest from reference TRBV30 and TRBJ1-1, the complete variable domain is SQTIHQWPATLVQPVGSPLSLECTVEGTSNPNLYWYRQAAGRGLQLLFYSVGIGQISSEVPQNLSASRPQDRQFILSSKKLLLSDSGFYLCAWSDRANTEAFFGQGTRLTVV.

The rearrangement joins TRBV12-5 to TRBJ1-5; D possibly corresponds to TRBD1 (5 bases). V was cut by 6 bases and J by 0 bases, with 9 bases left in between. The CDR3 is 14 amino acids. CDR1 is LGHNT and CDR2 is FRNRAP in the germline V gene. The CDR3 sequence is CASGSGNSNQPQHF. The CDR3 DNA reads as TGTGCTAGTGGCTCAGGGAATAGCAATCAGCCCCAGCATTTT. Full variable domain (rest looked up from reference TRBV12-5 and TRBJ1-5): DARVTQTPRHKVTEMGQEVTMRCQPILGHNTVFWYRQTMMQGLELLAYFRNRAPLDDSGMPKDRFSAEMPDATLATLKIQPSEPRDSAVYFCASGSGNSNQPQHFGDGTRLSIL.

The J gene is TRBJ1-3, the V gene TRBV2, with D maybe TRBD1 (6 bases). The CDR3 is 15 residues long. V dropped 4 bases and J dropped 4 bases, with 14 bases sitting between them. Germline-derived CDR1 and CDR2 are SNHLY and FYNNEI. The CDR3 loop reads CASSGMRGTGNTIYF. CDR3 nucleotide sequence: TGTGCCAGCAGTGGAATGAGGGGGACAGGAAACACCATATATTTT.

CDR3 coding DNA: TGTGCCAGCAGTGCCACCGGGACAGTCTTTGGAAACACCATATATTTT. The encoded protein is CASSATGTVFGNTIYF. The chain links TRBV6-1 to TRBJ1-3; 7 nucleotides align to TRBD1. CDR3 size: 16 residues. Germline CDR1 and CDR2: MNHNS and SASEGT. Unmatched junction bases numbered 9, after V lost 4 bases and J lost 3 bases.

This clone occurred once. The rearrangement uses TRBV7-8 and TRBJ1-3, with D tentatively TRBD1 (5 bases). Germline-derived CDR1 and CDR2 are SGHVS and FQNEAQ. The CDR3 consists of 13 residues. Trimming took 7 bases from V and 7 from J, leaving 14 bases between them. CDR3 loop: CASNSGWGNTIYF. The CDR3 DNA reads TGTGCCAGCAACTCAGGGTGGGGTAACACCATATATTTT.

This chain joins TRBV18 and TRBJ1-4, with D perhaps matching TRBD1 (6 bases). CDR3 length: 13 residues. Germline loops: CDR1 KGHSH, CDR2 LQKENI. The V end lost 3 bases, the J end lost 10 bases, and 12 bases lay between the germline ends. The CDR3 nucleotides read TGTGCCAGCTCACCCGACGGGGGGCGAAAACTGTTTTTT. Residues: CASSPDGGRKLFF.